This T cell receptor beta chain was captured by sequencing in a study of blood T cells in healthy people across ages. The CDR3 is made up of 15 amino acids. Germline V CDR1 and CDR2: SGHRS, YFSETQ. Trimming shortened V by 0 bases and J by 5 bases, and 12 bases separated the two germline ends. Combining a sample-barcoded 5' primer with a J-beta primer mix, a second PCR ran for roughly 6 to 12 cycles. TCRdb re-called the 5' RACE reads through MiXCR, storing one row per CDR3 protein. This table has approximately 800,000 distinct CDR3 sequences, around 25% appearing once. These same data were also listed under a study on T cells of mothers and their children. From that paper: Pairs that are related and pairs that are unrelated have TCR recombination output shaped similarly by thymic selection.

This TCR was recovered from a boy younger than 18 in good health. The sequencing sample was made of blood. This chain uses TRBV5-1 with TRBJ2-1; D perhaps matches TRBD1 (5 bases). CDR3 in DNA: TGCGCCAGCAGCTTGGATCTCAGGGTACACAATGAGCAGTTCTTC. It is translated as CASSLDLRVHNEQFF.